A selection of T cell receptor beta chains follows, all from one sample in a study of memory CD4+ T cells and cytomegalovirus serostatus. Libraries were prepared by immunoSEQ multiplex PCR; TCRdb keeps only in-frame clonotypes and omits some of them. The table lists about 73,000 clones, around 82% of them singletons. The source material was memory CD4+ T cells from blood. All receptors derive from an adult in good health and CMV-seropositive. Each CDR3 is given with its conserved first and last residue. Fields, in order: clone size, D gene, J gene, V gene, CDR3 DNA, CDR3 protein. A D gene is named only where the DNA matches it firmly. Clone size is stated in some rows and not others, as once, few, many or a class when expanded.

clone size: .; D gene: TRBD2; J gene: TRBJ2-3; V gene: TRBV18; CDR3 DNA: TGTGCCAGCTCGTCTAGCGGGCGCACAGATACGCAGTATTTT; CDR3 protein: CASSSSGRTDTQYF
clone size: .; D gene: .; J gene: TRBJ1-2; V gene: TRBV5-1; CDR3 DNA: TGCGCCAGCAGCGTGGAGGGGATTGCCTATGGCTACACCTTC; CDR3 protein: CASSVEGIAYGYTF
clone size: .; D gene: .; J gene: TRBJ1-4; V gene: TRBV5-1; CDR3 DNA: TGCGCCAGCAGCTTCGTTGGGGGGCTGGTTAACGAAAAACTGTTTTTT; CDR3 protein: CASSFVGGLVNEKLFF
clone size: .; D gene: TRBD1; J gene: TRBJ2-7; V gene: TRBV19; CDR3 DNA: TGTGCCAGTAGCTGGTCCCGGGACAGCTCCTACGAGCAGTACTTC; CDR3 protein: CASSWSRDSSYEQYF
clone size: .; D gene: TRBD2; J gene: TRBJ2-5; V gene: TRBV19; CDR3 DNA: TGTGCCAGTAGTATGTCCGGGTTGGGGGAGGGAGAGACCCAGTACTTC; CDR3 protein: CASSMSGLGEGETQYF
clone size: .; D gene: TRBD2; J gene: TRBJ2-5; V gene: TRBV27; CDR3 DNA: TGTGCCAGCAGAAAGACTAGCCCGCAAGAGACCCAGTACTTC; CDR3 protein: CASRKTSPQETQYF
clone size: .; D gene: .; J gene: TRBJ2-2; V gene: TRBV7-2; CDR3 DNA: TGTGCCAGCAGCTTTGCGGGACACACCGGGGAGCTGTTTTTT; CDR3 protein: CASSFAGHTGELFF
clone size: .; D gene: .; J gene: TRBJ2-1; V gene: TRBV12-5; CDR3 DNA: TGTGCTAGTGGTTTGAATCCGGGCGCTAATGAGCAGTTCTTC; CDR3 protein: CASGLNPGANEQFF
clone size: once; D gene: .; J gene: TRBJ2-3; V gene: TRBV28; CDR3 DNA: TGTGCCACCAAACTCGTCACAGATACGCAGTATTTT; CDR3 protein: CATKLVTDTQYF
clone size: .; D gene: TRBD1; J gene: TRBJ1-4; V gene: TRBV5-1; CDR3 DNA: TGCGCCAGCAGCAGGGACAGGCTTAATGAAAAACTGTTTTTT; CDR3 protein: CASSRDRLNEKLFF
clone size: .; D gene: .; J gene: TRBJ1-5; V gene: TRBV19; CDR3 DNA: TGTGCCAGTAGTATTATGCGTCAGCCCCAGCATTTT; CDR3 protein: CASSIMRQPQHF
clone size: .; D gene: .; J gene: TRBJ2-2; V gene: TRBV29-1; CDR3 DNA: TGCAGCGCCGCCCCGGACACCGGGGAGCTGTTTTTT; CDR3 protein: CSAAPDTGELFF